The clone carrying this TCR beta chain showed up just a few times. The data are from a study of identical twins. One entry per CDR3 protein results from TCRdb running MiXCR on the 5' RACE reads. The sample has 400,000 to 550,000 distinct CDR3 sequences; 13% to 15% are singletons. Per germline, CDR1 LNHNV and CDR2 YYDKDF (reference sequence). Trimming cost V 0 bases and J 8 bases, with 14 bases left between them. The CDR3 spans 15 residues. These sequences were also reported in another study, on yellow fever vaccine responses in identical twins.

The sequenced sample consisted of CD4+ T cells sorted from blood. The genes are TRBV15 and TRBJ2-1, with D tentatively TRBD1 or TRBD2 (6 bases each). The source of this sequence is a woman aged 18-35 years in good health. The CDR3 loop reads CATSRDGKGGDEQFF. CDR3 coding DNA: TGTGCCACCAGCAGAGATGGAAAGGGGGGCGATGAGCAGTTCTTC. The entire variable domain, with the rest obtained from reference TRBV15 and TRBJ2-1, is as follows: DAMVIQNPRYQVTQFGKPVTLSCSQTLNHNVMYWYQQKSSQAPKLLFHYYDKDFNNEADTPDNFQSRRPNTSFCFLDIRSPGLGDTAMYLCATSRDGKGGDEQFFGPGTRLTVL.